The sequence of this T cell receptor (beta chain) was determined in a study of beta chain features in type 1 diabetes. A heparinised blood draw that averaged approximately 110 mL was obtained once from each donor. There are a few counts of this clone. The antigen is unknown. CDR3 length equals 15 residues. Germline assignment: CDR1 LNHNV and CDR2 YYDKDF (reference sequence). Trimming removed 4 bases from V and 8 bases from J, with 20 bases in between. General study findings and limits: The naive, central memory and Treg TCRB repertoires showed an apparent similarity that was greater among patients than among healthy donors. Researchers cautioned that cDNA sequencing could over-represent cells with high TCR expression.

cDNA synthesis used the whole RNA isolate, giving expressed TCRB sequences. Repertoires were generated with immunoSEQ multiplex PCR, while TCRdb's copy carries only in-frame clones and drops some. The data hold under 900,000 clones, with under 20% observed a single time. The clonotype was recovered from a woman under 30 in good health. The V gene is TRBV15, the J gene TRBJ1-2; D is uncertain. The sample was naive CD4+ T cells from blood. The CDR3 reads CATSIERAPGWGYTF. The CDR3 nucleotides read TGTGCCACCAGCATTGAGCGGGCCCCCGGGTGGGGCTACACCTTC.